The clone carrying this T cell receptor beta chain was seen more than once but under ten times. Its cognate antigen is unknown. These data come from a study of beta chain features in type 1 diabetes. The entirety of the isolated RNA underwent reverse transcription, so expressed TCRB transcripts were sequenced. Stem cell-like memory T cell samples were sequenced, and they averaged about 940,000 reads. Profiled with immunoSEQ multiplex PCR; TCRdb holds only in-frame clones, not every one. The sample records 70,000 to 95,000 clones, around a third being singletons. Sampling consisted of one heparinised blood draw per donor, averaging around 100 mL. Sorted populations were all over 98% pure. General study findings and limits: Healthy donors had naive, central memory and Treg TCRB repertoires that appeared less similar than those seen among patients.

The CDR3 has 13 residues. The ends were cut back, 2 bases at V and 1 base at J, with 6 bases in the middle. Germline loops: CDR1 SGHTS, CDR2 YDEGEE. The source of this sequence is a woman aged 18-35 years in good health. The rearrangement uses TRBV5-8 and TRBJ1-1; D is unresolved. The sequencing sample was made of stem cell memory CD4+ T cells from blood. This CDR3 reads CASSFSQNTEAFF. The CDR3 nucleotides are TGTGCCAGCAGCTTTTCACAGAACACTGAAGCTTTCTTT.